What follows are 20 T cell receptor beta chains derived from one specimen sequenced in a study of blood T cell repertoires in COVID-19. Sequenced by immunoSEQ multiplex PCR; TCRdb stores in-frame clones only, minus some. The sample lists about 480,000 clones; 70% to 90% were seen once. Specimen: PBMCs or T cells enriched from blood (not recorded which). The source of these receptors is a woman aged 40 to 55 who had recovered from COVID-19.

The chain is built from TRBV19 and TRBJ1-2; D might be TRBD1 (6 bases). The CDR3 is 14 amino acids. Germline values: CDR1 LNHDA, CDR2 SQIVND (reference sequence). The V end was cut by 5 bases, the J end by 10 bases, with 20 bases between. In DNA, the CDR3 is TGTGCCAGTAGTGTTGGCCCCGACAGGCCATTCTACACCTTC. Translating gives CASSVGPDRPFYTF.

As to this clone: Other DNA sequences in this specimen translate into the identical CDR3. The V and J genes are TRBV4-3 and TRBJ1-4, with 10 bases identical to TRBD1. The V and J ends lost 1 base and 6 bases, in that order; junction bases with no gene match: 2. Germline V gene sequence: CDR1 LGHNA, CDR2 YSLEER. This CDR3 has 15 residues. CDR3 protein: CASSQGDRGDEKLFF. The CDR3 nucleotides are TGCGCCAGCAGCCAAGGGGACAGGGGTGATGAAAAACTGTTTTTT.

The rearrangement links TRBV30 to TRBJ2-2; the D gene is possibly TRBD2 (6 bases). Trimming cost V 3 bases and J 10 bases, with 15 bases left between them. Germline V gene data show CDR1 as GTSNPN and CDR2 as SVGIG (reference sequence). CDR3 size: 13 residues. The CDR3 bases are TGTGCCTGGAGGGGCGGGATCCGATCGGAGCTGTTTTTT. It translates to CAWRGGIRSELFF.

As regards this clone: Its ends do not fully match the called genes, so a read error is possible. The gene calls are TRBV11-2 and TRBJ2-7; 13 bases match TRBD2. Germline CDR1 reads SGHAT; CDR2 reads FQNNGV. This CDR3 comprises 14 residues. CDR3 in amino acids: CASSLDTSGRAENF. The CDR3 coding sequence is TGTGCCAGCAGCTTAGATACTAGCGGGAGGGCCGAGAACTTC.

This chain joins TRBV7-9 and TRBJ1-1, with no clear D. This CDR3 region has 10 residues. Germline CDR1 is SEHNR and CDR2 is FQNEAQ (reference sequence). The V gene lost 10 bases and the J gene lost 5 bases, with 8 bases spanning the gap. The CDR3 sequence: CAIWRTEAFF. The CDR3 DNA sequence: TGTGCCATATGGAGGACTGAAGCTTTCTTT.

The chain links TRBV5-4 to TRBJ2-5, with TRBD2 matching over 12 bases. Germline CDR1 reads SGHNT; CDR2 reads YYREEE (reference sequence). V gave up 0 bases and J gave up 5 bases; unmatched junction bases: 8. CDR3 length equals 17 residues. The CDR3 DNA is TGTGCCAGCAGCTTGGCTAGCGGGAGGGCCGTGATTGAGACCCAGTACTTC. Protein product: CASSLASGRAVIETQYF.

This sequence joins TRBV6-5 and TRBJ2-1, with 7 bases fitting TRBD1. CDR3 size: 12 residues. The germline CDR1 and CDR2 sequences are MNHEY and SVGAGI. The trim removed 8 bases at V and 4 bases at J, leaving 2 bases unmatched. CDR3 protein: CASGTDYNEQFF. CDR3 nucleotides: TGTGCCAGCGGGACAGATTACAATGAGCAGTTCTTC.

The CDR3 nucleotides read TGTGCCAGCAGCTATGACAGGGGCCATCAGCCCCAGCATTTT. Translation: CASSYDRGHQPQHF. The rearrangement links TRBV5-8 to TRBJ1-5, with 8 nucleotides matching TRBD1. There are 14 residues in the CDR3. Per germline, CDR1 SGHTS and CDR2 YDEGEE. V lost 3 bases to trimming and J lost 5 bases; unmatched junction nucleotides: 4.

The chain couples TRBV18 to TRBJ2-4, with D unresolved. Germline-derived CDR1 and CDR2 are KGHSH and LQKENI. The germline V and J ends were trimmed by 3 bases and 5 bases, with 5 bases remaining between them. The CDR3 length is 12 residues. The CDR3 spells CASSPPENIQYF. The CDR3 DNA reads as TGTGCCAGCTCACCTCCGGAAAACATTCAGTACTTC. Based on the CDR3 plus reference TRBV18 and TRBJ2-4, the full variable domain is NAGVMQNPRHLVRRRGQEARLRCSPMKGHSHVYWYRQLPEEGLKFMVYLQKENIIDESGMPKERFSAEFPKEGPSILRIQQVVRGDSAAYFCASSPPENIQYFGAGTRLSVL.

The gene calls are TRBV24-1 and TRBJ2-7; TRBD2 aligns across 7 bases. Germline V CDR1 and CDR2: KGHDR, SFDVKD. The CDR3 totals 14 residues. V was pared by 3 bases and J by 4 bases, with 5 bases of the junction left unmatched. In DNA, the CDR3 is TGTGCCACCAGTGATCGGGACTATCCTTACGAGCAGTACTTC. Translating it yields CATSDRDYPYEQYF.

The chain recombines TRBV4-1 with TRBJ2-7; 8 bases match TRBD1. The CDR3 has 15 amino acids. Germline lookup yields CDR1 MGHRA and CDR2 YSYEKL. The V segment lost 1 base and the J segment 3 bases; nucleotides outside the gene matches: 5. The CDR3 coding sequence is TGCGCCAGCAGCCAAGGAGGACAGGGCTTCTACGAGCAGTACTTC. Encoded protein: CASSQGGQGFYEQYF.

This chain connects TRBV10-3 to TRBJ1-2; 7 bases map to TRBD1. Germline CDR1 is ENHRY and CDR2 is SYGVKD. The junction had 10 bases not matched to a gene; V was cut back by 6 bases and J by 6 bases. The CDR3 extends over 14 amino acids. CDR3 in DNA: TGTGCCATCAGAGTGACAGGGACTTCGAATGGCTACACCTTC. Residues: CAIRVTGTSNGYTF.

CDR3 loop: CASSIGTSGTSSYEQYF. The CDR3 coding sequence is TGTGCCAGTAGTATAGGGACTAGCGGGACCAGCTCCTACGAGCAGTACTTC. V gene TRBV19 combines with J gene TRBJ2-7, with 12 bases identical to TRBD2. In germline, CDR1 is LNHDA, CDR2 SQIVND (reference sequence). The V gene end was trimmed by 1 base and the J gene end by 0 bases; junction bases not matched to a gene: 4. This CDR3 spans 17 amino acids.

V gene TRBV5-4 combines with J gene TRBJ2-7; no clear D. V lost 0 bases and J 0 bases, leaving 7 bases between the germline ends. The CDR3 contains 14 residues. Germline-derived CDR1 and CDR2 are SGHNT and YYREEE (reference sequence). The CDR3, as DNA: TGTGCCAGCAGCTTGGGCACAGACTCCTACGAGCAGTACTTC. It translates to CASSLGTDSYEQYF.

This chain connects TRBV29-1 to TRBJ2-3; 7 positions match TRBD2. V was clipped by 8 bases and J by 3 bases; unmatched bases: 5. The CDR3 runs to 12 residues. Germline V gene lookup returns CDR1 SQVTM and CDR2 ANQGSEA. The DNA for the CDR3 is TGCAGCACGGCTAGCGGAACAGATACGCAGTATTTT. Protein product: CSTASGTDTQYF.

This clone showed up just a few times. The chain combines TRBV4-1 with TRBJ2-1, with TRBD2 matching over 9 bases. V shed 0 bases and J 12 bases; nucleotides not matched to a gene: 15. The germline gives CDR1 MGHRA, CDR2 YSYEKL. This CDR3 is built from 17 residues. CDR3 protein: CASSQERALAGVGGQFF. CDR3 nucleotides: TGCGCCAGCAGCCAAGAGCGGGCTTTAGCGGGAGTAGGTGGGCAGTTCTTC.

The chain employs TRBV20-1 and TRBJ1-1; 8 bases agree with TRBD1. Per germline, CDR1 DFQATT and CDR2 SNEGSKA (reference sequence). V lost 6 bases and J lost 0; bases outside the gene matches: 9. This CDR3 contains 15 residues. The CDR3 is CSASSTGALNTEAFF. Here the CDR3 DNA reads TGCAGTGCAAGTTCGACAGGGGCCTTGAACACTGAAGCTTTCTTT.

J is TRBJ2-7 and V is TRBV4-1; 9 bases are shared with TRBD1. The V gene end was trimmed by 1 base and the J gene end by 7 bases; junction bases not matched to a gene: 8. The CDR3 length is 15 residues. Germline-derived CDR1 and CDR2 are MGHRA and YSYEKL. This chain's CDR3 is CASSQAGQGVWEQYF. CDR3 sequence (DNA): TGCGCCAGCAGCCAAGCGGGACAGGGAGTATGGGAGCAGTACTTC.

The rearrangement joins TRBV29-1 to TRBJ2-3; a possible D gene is TRBD2 (7 bases). CDR1 is SQVTM, CDR2 ANQGSEA, per germline. This CDR3 is built from 16 residues. V lost 4 bases to trimming and J lost 2 bases, with 19 bases between them. DNA of the CDR3: TGCAGCGTTGGGGGGCTAGCGGAGAGACTCACAGATACGCAGTATTTT. Translation: CSVGGLAERLTDTQYF.

This chain connects TRBV5-1 to TRBJ1-1, with D possibly TRBD1 on 6 matching bases. Germline values: CDR1 SGHRS, CDR2 YFSETQ. V gave up 3 bases and J gave up 2 bases, with 14 bases separating them. The CDR3 has 15 residues. CDR3 nucleotide sequence: TGCGCCAGCAGCTCTATCCAGGGGATAAACACTGAAGCTTTCTTT. This gives the protein CASSSIQGINTEAFF.